This passage covers 15 T cell receptor beta chains from one sample sequenced in a study of blood T cell repertoires in COVID-19. Sequencing used immunoSEQ multiplex PCR; TCRdb keeps in-frame clones, though not all of them. Here the sample spans hundreds of thousands of clones, roughly 89% being singletons. The sequenced sample was PBMCs or T cells enriched from blood (not recorded which). These receptors all stem from a woman under 40 who had recovered from COVID-19.

Notes on this clone: One junction end disagrees with the germline gene, perhaps due to a read error. The V gene is TRBV10-2, the J gene TRBJ2-4; TRBD1 is a possible D gene (6 bases). The CDR3 covers 13 residues. Germline CDR1 is WSHSY and CDR2 is SAAADI. This chain's CDR3 is CASSEPETGGWRF. CDR3 sequence (DNA): TGCGCCAGCAGTGAGCCGGAGACAGGCGGGTGGAGGTTC.

This chain's CDR3 is CASRDRDRGNTGELFF. Written as DNA, the CDR3 is TGTGCCAGCAGAGACCGGGACAGGGGAAACACCGGGGAGCTGTTTTTT. The chain has TRBV13 and TRBJ2-2; 10 bases match TRBD1. Germline CDR1 PRHDT, CDR2 FYEKMQ (reference sequence). This CDR3 contains 16 residues. V was pared by 6 bases and J by 2 bases, with 6 bases of the junction left unmatched.

This clone was seen only once. The chain carries TRBV19 and TRBJ2-7, with 10 bases lining up with TRBD1. CDR3 length equals 15 residues. Trimming at V came to 4 bases and at J to 5 bases, leaving 8 bases not matched to a gene. Germline V gene lookup returns CDR1 LNHDA and CDR2 SQIVND (reference sequence). For the CDR3, the DNA is TGTGCCAGTAGTAAAAAACGGGACAGGGGCCACGAGCAGTACTTC. Protein: CASSKKRDRGHEQYF.

The chain couples TRBV6-5 to TRBJ2-7; no firm D call. This CDR3 contains 14 residues. Looked up from germline, CDR1 is MNHEY and CDR2 is SVGAGI. Trimming removed 0 bases from V and 7 bases from J, with 13 bases in between. The CDR3 bases are TGTGCCAGCAGTTACTCGGTCACATCCGGGGAGCAGTACTTC. Translating gives CASSYSVTSGEQYF.

This chain uses TRBV27 with TRBJ2-7; 9 bases are shared with TRBD2. J was trimmed by 1 base and V by 2 bases; bases with no gene match: 6. The CDR3 extends over 16 amino acids. The germline V gene has CDR1 MNHEY and CDR2 SMNVEV (reference sequence). The CDR3 sequence is CASSLAGGQLSYEQYF. In DNA, the CDR3 is TGTGCCAGCAGTTTAGCGGGAGGGCAACTATCCTACGAGCAGTACTTC.

The chain combines TRBV30 with TRBJ2-7; 12 nucleotides match TRBD2. The CDR3 has 13 residues. The germline gives CDR1 GTSNPN, CDR2 SVGIG (reference sequence). V lost 3 bases to trimming and J lost 4 bases; unmatched junction nucleotides: 1. The CDR3 nucleotides read TGTGCCTGGAGGGGACTAGCGGGTTACGAGCAGTACTTC. This sequence encodes CAWRGLAGYEQYF.

V and J are TRBV28 and TRBJ1-5; no clear D. V lost 3 bases to trimming and J lost 3 bases, with 9 bases between them. The germline V gene has CDR1 MDHEN and CDR2 SYDVKM. This CDR3 spans 14 amino acids. CDR3 DNA: TGTGCCAGCAGTTTGGGAGGGTACAATCAGCCCCAGCATTTT. As protein: CASSLGGYNQPQHF.

The chain uses TRBV7-9 and TRBJ2-5; 12 bases map to TRBD1. With 4 bases clipped from V and 5 bases from J, the junction kept 11 bases outside the gene matches. The V gene's germline CDR1 is SEHNR and CDR2 FQNEAQ (reference sequence). The CDR3 spans 17 residues. CDR3 residues: CASSYIPGTGGRETQYF. DNA for the CDR3: TGTGCCAGCAGCTATATTCCAGGGACAGGGGGCAGGGAGACCCAGTACTTC.

This chain connects TRBV11-2 to TRBJ1-2; maybe TRBD1 (6 bases). CDR1 and CDR2 from the germline V gene are SGHAT and FQNNGV. V shed 5 bases and J shed 4 bases, with 17 bases lying between them. The CDR3 loop spans 15 amino acids. In DNA form, the CDR3 reads TGTGCCAGCAGCACCAAACAGGGCGCAGGCTATGGCTACACCTTC. Residues: CASSTKQGAGYGYTF.

This chain joins TRBV29-1 and TRBJ2-7, with a weak D call TRBD1 (5 bases). This CDR3 comprises 12 residues. V was cut by 1 base and J by 6 bases, with 10 bases left in between. CDR1 is SQVTM and CDR2 is ANQGSEA in the germline V gene. DNA for the CDR3: TGCAGCGTTGAAGTAGGGGAACTCGAGCAGTACTTC. This codes for CSVEVGELEQYF.

The chain links TRBV6-5 to TRBJ2-7, with 7 nucleotides matching TRBD2. The CDR3 spans 14 residues. Germline values: CDR1 MNHEY, CDR2 SVGAGI. The trim removed 7 bases at V and 3 bases at J, leaving 9 bases unmatched. DNA of the CDR3: TGTGCCAGCAATCCTAGCGGAGATTACTACGAGCAGTACTTC. Amino acids: CASNPSGDYYEQYF.

The V gene is TRBV19, the J gene TRBJ1-5; weak D call: TRBD1 (5 bases). V was cut by 8 bases and J by 6 bases, with 14 bases left in between. Germline CDR1 is LNHDA and CDR2 is SQIVND (reference sequence). The CDR3 extends over 13 amino acids. Here the CDR3 DNA reads TGTGCCAGTGGCCGGGAGAGGGGTCAGCCCCAGCATTTT. Amino acid sequence: CASGRERGQPQHF.

The rearrangement uses TRBV21-1 and TRBJ1-3; the DNA was not used to check the table's D call, TRBD1. TRBV21-1 is a recognized pseudogene. This CDR3 comprises 22 residues. The CDR3 spells CASSQNAPRDRGHWDSGNTIYF. The CDR3 DNA sequence: TGTGCCAGCAGCCAAAACGCACCCCGGGACAGGGGCCATTGGGACTCTGGAAACACCATATATTTT.

The chain carries TRBV18 and TRBJ2-3, with 7 bases fitting TRBD1. Trimming removed 1 base from V and 4 bases from J; junction bases left unmatched: 5. The germline V gene has CDR1 KGHSH and CDR2 LQKENI. The CDR3 has 15 residues. The chain's CDR3 is CASSPLGQVPDTQYF. The CDR3 nucleotides read TGTGCCAGCTCACCACTCGGACAGGTTCCAGATACGCAGTATTTT.

CDR3 nucleotide sequence: TGTGCCAGCAGCTTTAGCGGGAGAGGCTACAATGAGCAGTTCTTC. This translates into CASSFSGRGYNEQFF. V gene TRBV5-8 combines with J gene TRBJ2-1; 9 nucleotides align to TRBD2. Losses at the gene ends were 2 bases for V and 3 bases for J; bases not matched to a gene: 3. The CDR3 totals 15 residues. The germline V gene has CDR1 SGHTS and CDR2 YDEGEE.